These 10 T cell receptor beta chains were sequenced from one sample in a study of blood T cell repertoires in COVID-19. Sequencing was performed with immunoSEQ multiplex PCR; in TCRdb, only in-frame clones are kept and a portion is missing. The table includes around 140,000 clones, roughly nine tenths detected once. The sample taken for sequencing was peripheral blood. The receptors stem from a man younger than 35 with COVID-19, enrolled during active disease.

The J gene is TRBJ1-1, the V gene TRBV5-1; TRBD1 matches at 9 bases. Per germline, CDR1 SGHRS and CDR2 YFSETQ. Unmatched junction bases numbered 10, after V lost 2 bases and J lost 5 bases. This CDR3 is 16 amino acids long. The CDR3, as DNA: TGCGCCAGCAGCTTTCCCCCACAGGGGGCAGGGACTGAAGCTTTCTTT. Amino acids: CASSFPPQGAGTEAFF.

V is TRBV5-6 and J is TRBJ1-2, with D possibly matching TRBD1 (6 bases). CDR3 length: 13 amino acids. Germline V gene data show CDR1 as SGHDT and CDR2 as YYEEEE. Trimming pared 4 bases from V and 5 bases from J, leaving 12 bases between. The CDR3 DNA sequence: TGTGCCAGCAGCCAACAGGGCTGGTATGGCTACACCTTC. Translation gives CASSQQGWYGYTF.

The rearrangement uses TRBV5-1 and TRBJ2-1; D remains unclear. The CDR3 spans 12 residues. Germline lookup yields CDR1 SGHRS and CDR2 YFSETQ. V lost 0 bases and J 7 bases, leaving 5 bases between the germline ends. DNA for the CDR3: TGCGCCAGCAGCTTGGTCCCGAATGAGCAGTTCTTC. Protein sequence: CASSLVPNEQFF.

The chain couples TRBV4-1 to TRBJ2-7, with D maybe TRBD1 (6 bases). This CDR3 comprises 15 residues. Trimming left V 1 base short and J 2 bases short, with 12 bases between. CDR1 MGHRA and CDR2 YSYEKL come from the germline V gene. The CDR3 protein is CASSQVMGAAYEQYF. The CDR3 DNA reads TGCGCCAGCAGCCAAGTCATGGGGGCAGCCTACGAGCAGTACTTC.

The chain has TRBV14 and TRBJ1-1; 10 nucleotides agree with TRBD1. The CDR3 has 18 amino acids. The ends lost 1 base at V and 8 bases at J; junction bases unmatched: 16. CDR1 and CDR2 (germline): SGHDN, FVKESK. The CDR3 coding sequence is TGTGCCAGCAGCCAAGTGGGGGCCTGGGACAGGGGAGCCTCGGAAGCTTTCTTT. The encoded protein is CASSQVGAWDRGASEAFF.

The chain has TRBV5-6 and TRBJ1-1; 9 bases fit TRBD1. The CDR3 has 17 residues. Per the germline V gene, CDR1 is SGHDT and CDR2 is YYEEEE. V lost 4 bases to trimming and J lost 1 base; unmatched junction nucleotides: 11. This CDR3 reads CASSRPGTGSKNTEAFF. The CDR3 coding sequence is TGTGCCAGCAGCAGACCCGGGACAGGGTCTAAGAACACTGAAGCTTTCTTT.

This clone appeared a few times. The chain has TRBV6-6 and TRBJ2-7, with 9 bases that match TRBD1. The V and J ends lost 7 bases and 7 bases, in that order; junction bases with no gene match: 11. The length of the CDR3 is 14 residues. Germline V lookup: CDR1 MNHNY, CDR2 SVGAGI (reference sequence). The DNA of the CDR3 is TGTGCCAGCATCCCGGGACAGGGCCACGGAGAGCAGTACTTC. Protein sequence: CASIPGQGHGEQYF.

The chain combines TRBV9 with TRBJ2-7; the match to TRBD2 covers 7 bases. The CDR3 covers 16 residues. Germline trimming cut 4 bases from V and 1 base from J; bases unmatched to any gene: 11. Germline V gene sequence: CDR1 SGDLS, CDR2 YYNGEE. The CDR3 spells CASSLGGSGASYEQYF. CDR3 nucleotides: TGTGCCAGCAGCCTGGGGGGGAGCGGGGCTTCCTACGAGCAGTACTTC.

This sequence joins TRBV4-3 and TRBJ2-3, with D perhaps TRBD2 (6 bases). The CDR3 totals 15 residues. CDR1 is LGHNA, CDR2 YSLEER, per germline. Trimming left V 1 base short and J 3 bases short, with 11 bases between. The CDR3 DNA reads TGCGCCAGCAGCCAAGCGGGAGTCGGGACAGATACGCAGTATTTT. As protein: CASSQAGVGTDTQYF.

The chain combines TRBV20-1 with TRBJ1-1, with D perhaps TRBD1 (5 bases). Germline CDR1 and CDR2: DFQATT and SNEGSKA (reference sequence). Trimming pared 5 bases from V and 11 bases from J, leaving 15 bases between. The CDR3 loop spans 11 amino acids. The CDR3 DNA is TGCAGTGCTGGGGACTCCCGGAACGCTTTCTTT. This codes for CSAGDSRNAFF.